This T cell receptor beta chain appears in the sequencing data of a study of blood T cells in healthy people across ages. Germline assignment: CDR1 MGHRA and CDR2 YSYEKL. The CDR3 has 14 residues. Sample-barcoded 5' priming and a J-beta primer mix drove a second PCR of about 7 to 12 cycles. TCRdb reprocessed the 5' RACE reads with MiXCR, giving one entry per CDR3 protein. The sample lists 1.4 million or so distinct CDR3 sequences; roughly 43% were seen once. A note on this clonotype: One end of the junction is discordant with germline, which a read error may explain.

Material for sequencing was blood. This receptor was identified in a woman under 30 in good health. The chain joins TRBV4-1 to TRBJ1-2, with 8 bases that match TRBD1. The CDR3 coding sequence is TGCACCAGCAGCCAACGGACAGGGAGCTATGGCTACACCTTC. Its protein product is CTSSQRTGSYGYTF.